The 25 T cell receptor beta chains below come from one sample, sequenced in a study of CD8 T cells in ankylosing spondylitis (dated by TCRdb to 2016 to 2017). The method was 5' RACE. Sequencing relied on an Illumina HiSeq 2500. TCRdb cleaned the public reads at Q25 with fastp, built clones with MiXCR and kept in-frame beta chains. Records with the same CDR3 protein are collapsed into one entry carrying the most frequent genes and DNA. Within this sample are approximately 300,000 distinct CDR3 sequences, with around 21% of them counted one time only. Roughly 4% of the sample comes from the top ten. The sample was blood, either unsorted or a sorted T cell fraction (not recorded which). These receptors came from a female donor with ankylosing spondylitis or in good health (not recorded which).

This clonotype was detected a few times. The chain couples TRBV7-2 to TRBJ2-2, with 9 positions matching TRBD2. The CDR3 is 17 amino acids. V gave up 0 bases and J gave up 3 bases; unmatched junction bases: 5. The germline V gene has CDR1 SGHTA and CDR2 FQGNSA. For the CDR3, the DNA is TGTGCCAGCAGCTTAGCGGCCACTAGCGGGTACACCGGGGAGCTGTTTTTT. It codes for CASSLAATSGYTGELFF.

The V and J genes are TRBV10-3 and TRBJ1-1; 7 positions match TRBD1. The J segment lost 7 bases and the V segment lost 10 bases, leaving 9 bases of the junction unmatched. The CDR3 spans 12 residues. CDR1 ENHRY and CDR2 SYGVKD come from the germline V gene. The CDR3, as DNA: TGTGCCACCAGGGGGGGACGGGGTGAAGCTTTCTTT. It codes for CATRGGRGEAFF.

This sequence joins TRBV29-1 and TRBJ2-5, with a possible D match to TRBD1 (6 bases). The V and J ends lost 7 bases and 5 bases respectively, with 11 bases between them. The germline gives CDR1 SQVTM, CDR2 ANQGSEA. The CDR3 runs 11 residues. CDR3: CSAGVGETQYF. For the CDR3, the DNA is TGCAGCGCAGGGGTGGGGGAGACCCAGTACTTC.

This clonotype has a count of ten or more. This chain links TRBV29-1 with TRBJ1-2, with a tentative D call TRBD1 (5 bases). The CDR3 is 14 amino acids. V gave up 4 bases and J gave up 5 bases, with 17 bases separating them. Germline V gene sequence: CDR1 SQVTM, CDR2 ANQGSEA. The CDR3 sequence: CSVALGRGKYGYTF. The CDR3 coding sequence is TGCAGCGTTGCACTAGGGAGGGGCAAGTATGGCTACACCTTC.

This clonotype came up a few times. The rearrangement uses TRBV14 and TRBJ1-2; no definite D call. V was clipped by 2 bases and J by 7 bases, with 11 bases between them. The CDR3 covers 13 residues. Germline V lookup: CDR1 SGHDN, CDR2 FVKESK. The CDR3 spells CASSQTHVGGYTF. As DNA, the CDR3 is TGTGCCAGCAGCCAAACCCACGTGGGTGGCTACACCTTC.

This CDR3 is CASRPPGAASTDTQYF. The CDR3 DNA reads TGTGCCAGCAGGCCCCCTGGGGCGGCTAGCACAGATACGCAGTATTTT. The chain combines TRBV2 with TRBJ2-3; possible D gene TRBD1, 5 bases. Germline CDR1 reads SNHLY; CDR2 reads FYNNEI. CDR3 length: 16 amino acids. The V and J ends lost 6 bases and 0 bases respectively, with 16 bases between them. The full variable domain, its missing parts supplied by reference TRBV2 and TRBJ2-3, is EPEVTQTPSHQVTQMGQEVILRCVPISNHLYFYWYRQILGQKVEFLVSFYNNEISEKSEIFDDQFSVERPDGSNFTLKIRSTKLEDSAMYFCASRPPGAASTDTQYFGPGTRLTVL.

The chain uses TRBV6-5 and TRBJ2-2, with D maybe TRBD2 (5 bases). Looked up from germline, CDR1 is MNHEY and CDR2 is SVGAGI. V was pared by 4 bases and J by 6 bases, with 12 bases between. The CDR3 is made up of 14 amino acids. DNA for the CDR3: TGTGCCAGCAGTTCGAGGGCCAGGCCCGGGGAGCTGTTTTTT. Translated: CASSSRARPGELFF.

This sequence joins TRBV7-2 and TRBJ2-4; 15 bases match TRBD2. In germline, CDR1 is SGHTA, CDR2 FQGNSA. Germline trimming cut 5 bases from V and 9 bases from J; bases unmatched to any gene: 5. The CDR3 is 15 amino acids. Written as DNA, the CDR3 is TGTGCCAGCAGCGGACTAGCGGGAGGGCCGGGCATTCAGTACTTC. It specifies CASSGLAGGPGIQYF. Supplemented by reference TRBV7-2 and TRBJ2-4, the full variable domain reads GAGVSQSPSNKVTEKGKDVELRCDPISGHTALYWYRQSLGQGLEFLIYFQGNSAPDKSGLPSDRFSAERTGGSVSTLTIQRTQQEDSAVYLCASSGLAGGPGIQYFGAGTRLSVL.

The chain uses TRBV6-5 and TRBJ1-5; unclear D gene. CDR3 length: 17 amino acids. Germline CDR1 MNHEY, CDR2 SVGAGI. V was pared by 2 bases and J by 5 bases, with 19 bases between. CDR3 amino acids: CASSYPPGARGDQPQHF. The CDR3, as DNA: TGTGCCAGCAGTTACCCGCCGGGTGCCCGCGGGGATCAGCCCCAGCATTTT.

This clonotype was seen many times. This chain joins TRBV20-1 and TRBJ2-1; D is possibly TRBD2 (6 bases). CDR1 is DFQATT, CDR2 SNEGSKA, per germline (reference sequence). The CDR3 spans 14 residues. Deletions cut 5 bases from V and 3 bases from J, with 14 bases between. The CDR3 DNA follows: TGCAGTGCTGGCGTATGGGGAGGCTACAATGAGCAGTTCTTC. It codes for CSAGVWGGYNEQFF.

In regard to this clonotype: Given a much more abundant clone one base away, this may be a read error. The chain links TRBV24-1 to TRBJ2-1; 10 bases line up with TRBD2. With 9 bases clipped from V and 5 bases from J, the junction kept 3 bases outside the gene matches. The CDR3 contains 13 residues. Per germline, CDR1 KGHDR and CDR2 SFDVKD. The DNA of the CDR3 is TGTGCCACCCAGCGGGAGGGACACAATGAGCAGTTCTTC. This sequence encodes CATQREGHNEQFF.

In its sample, this clonotype was seen a few times. The chain links TRBV9 to TRBJ1-3; D is uncertain. Germline V gene sequence: CDR1 SGDLS, CDR2 YYNGEE. The germline V and J ends were trimmed by 0 bases and 3 bases, with 13 bases remaining between them. This CDR3 region has 16 residues. In nucleotides, the CDR3 is TGTGCCAGCAGCGTAGCTCCGCAGAACCTTGGAAACACCATATATTTT. It encodes CASSVAPQNLGNTIYF.

A few counts support this clonotype. The V and J genes are TRBV12-3 or TRBV12-4 and TRBJ2-5, with D tentatively TRBD1 (5 bases). Deletions cut 3 bases from V and 3 bases from J, with 11 bases between. This CDR3 region has 14 residues. This CDR3 reads CASSFQGVKETQYF. CDR3 nucleotide sequence: TGTGCCAGCAGTTTTCAGGGTGTGAAAGAGACCCAGTACTTC.

This clonotype was detected only once. The J gene is TRBJ2-7, the V gene TRBV5-5; perhaps TRBD1 as D (6 bases). Trimming stripped 4 bases from V and 6 bases from J, with 11 bases between. The CDR3 consists of 12 residues. Germline-derived CDR1 and CDR2 are SGHKS and YYEKEE (reference sequence). CDR3 loop: CASSEWGLEQYF. The CDR3 DNA sequence: TGTGCCAGCAGCGAATGGGGGCTCGAGCAGTACTTC. Full variable domain (outside the CDR3, taken from reference TRBV5-5 and TRBJ2-7): DAGVTQSPTHLIKTRGQQVTLRCSPISGHKSVSWYQQVLGQGPQFIFQYYEKEERGRGNFPDRFSARQFPNYSSELNVNALLLGDSALYLCASSEWGLEQYFGPGTRLTVT.

This chain connects TRBV4-3 to TRBJ2-3, with 8 bases lining up with TRBD2. Trimming took 6 bases from V and 4 from J; bases not matched to a gene: 3. This CDR3 region has 13 residues. The V gene's germline CDR1 is LGHNA and CDR2 YSLEER. CDR3 DNA: TGCGCCAGCAGGGCGGGAGGCGCAGATACGCAGTATTTT. Translated: CASRAGGADTQYF.

J is TRBJ1-2 and V is TRBV6-1; TRBD1 agrees at 9 bases. The CDR3 sequence is 14 residues long. The V segment lost 3 bases and the J segment 4 bases; nucleotides outside the gene matches: 3. Germline V gene data show CDR1 as MNHNS and CDR2 as SASEGT. The DNA of the CDR3 is TGTGCCAGCAGTGAGGACAGGGGTGGCTATGGCTACACCTTC. This sequence encodes CASSEDRGGYGYTF.

The chain combines TRBV14 with TRBJ2-3; D is unclear. Trimming cost V 0 bases and J 4 bases, with 14 bases left between them. This CDR3 spans 16 amino acids. Germline values: CDR1 SGHDN, CDR2 FVKESK. Here the CDR3 reads CASSQEVFPGPDTQYF. The CDR3 DNA reads TGTGCCAGCAGCCAAGAGGTTTTCCCCGGCCCAGATACGCAGTATTTT.

This clonotype was counted a few times. The gene calls are TRBV6-2 or TRBV6-3 and TRBJ2-7; D is possibly TRBD1 (5 bases). The germline V and J ends were trimmed by 2 bases and 2 bases, with 7 bases remaining between them. Germline CDR1 MNHEY, CDR2 SVGEGT. The CDR3 runs 13 residues. The CDR3 is CASSYRQTYEQYF. CDR3 sequence (DNA): TGTGCCAGCAGTTACCGACAGACCTACGAGCAGTACTTC.

The rearrangement uses TRBV18 and TRBJ2-7, with 12 bases lining up with TRBD2. In germline, CDR1 is KGHSH, CDR2 LQKENI. The CDR3 totals 15 residues. V was pared by 5 bases and J by 5 bases, with 7 bases of the junction left unmatched. In DNA, the CDR3 is TGTGCCAGCTCATCCGGACTAGCGGGAATCCACGAGCAGTACTTC. Translation: CASSSGLAGIHEQYF.

The genes are TRBV4-3 and TRBJ2-1, with D perhaps matching TRBD2 (6 bases). Trimming stripped 1 base from V and 5 bases from J, with 21 bases between. CDR1 LGHNA and CDR2 YSLEER come from the germline V gene. This CDR3 contains 18 residues. Here the CDR3 DNA reads TGCGCCAGCAGCCAAGGGGCCGGGGGACGGACCAAACACAATGAGCAGTTCTTC. Translating it yields CASSQGAGGRTKHNEQFF.

This clonotype was observed a handful of times. The chain carries TRBV7-2 and TRBJ2-3, with D tentatively TRBD2 (6 bases). Germline V gene data show CDR1 as SGHTA and CDR2 as FQGNSA. The CDR3 is 17 amino acids. With 1 base removed from V and 5 bases from J, the gap between germline ends came to 19 bases. The CDR3 DNA is TGTGCCAGCAGCTTAGGGGCGGGGATAAGAGGGGAAGATACGCAGTATTTT. As protein: CASSLGAGIRGEDTQYF.

This clonotype was observed a handful of times. The chain uses TRBV12-3 or TRBV12-4 and TRBJ2-1, with D possibly being TRBD2 (6 bases). This CDR3 spans 13 amino acids. V lost 7 bases and J 5 bases, leaving 12 bases between the germline ends. The CDR3 region has the DNA TGTGCCAGCACCCTGGGGGGAGACAATGAGCAGTTCTTC. Protein: CASTLGGDNEQFF.

The chain joins TRBV11-2 to TRBJ2-5, with TRBD2 matching 12 bases. The V and J ends lost 5 bases and 6 bases, in that order; junction bases with no gene match: 13. Germline-derived CDR1 and CDR2 are SGHAT and FQNNGV. The CDR3 covers 17 residues. The CDR3 sequence: CASSRLAGLAGMKTQYF. CDR3 coding DNA: TGTGCCAGCAGCCGTTTGGCGGGACTAGCGGGTATGAAGACCCAGTACTTC.

This clonotype was counted ten times or more. The rearrangement links TRBV20-1 to TRBJ1-1; perhaps TRBD1 as D (6 bases). The CDR3 consists of 12 residues. Trimming shortened V by 7 bases and J by 5 bases, and 14 bases separated the two germline ends. The germline gives CDR1 DFQATT, CDR2 SNEGSKA (reference sequence). CDR3 nucleotide sequence: TGCAGTGGGGAGCTCGGACAGACTGAAGCTTTCTTT. Residues: CSGELGQTEAFF.

V and J are TRBV6-4 and TRBJ2-7; D is possibly TRBD1 or TRBD2 (5 bases each). CDR1 is MRHNA and CDR2 is SNTAGT in the germline V gene. V gave up 3 bases and J gave up 6 bases, with 12 bases separating them. The CDR3 covers 13 residues. For the CDR3, the DNA is TGTGCCAGCAGTGAAGCCCCGGGGACCGAGCAGTACTTC. Protein product: CASSEAPGTEQYF.